The T cell receptor (beta chain) described here comes from a study of T cell changes during pregnancy in multiple sclerosis. Sequencing used immunoSEQ multiplex PCR; TCRdb keeps in-frame clones, though not all of them. This table holds approximately 83,000 clones, roughly 93% found once. The CDR3 is made up of 14 amino acids. V was pared by 4 bases and J by 3 bases, with 3 bases of the junction left unmatched. Germline lookup yields CDR1 MDHEN and CDR2 SYDVKM. This chain connects TRBV28 to TRBJ1-2; 9 nucleotides agree with TRBD1. The TCR originated in a female donor with multiple sclerosis, enrolled in a pregnancy study. Specimen: peripheral blood, collected in the third trimester of pregnancy. CDR3 protein: CASSSRDRDYGYTF. The CDR3 DNA reads as TGTGCCAGCAGTTCTCGGGACAGGGACTATGGCTACACCTTC.